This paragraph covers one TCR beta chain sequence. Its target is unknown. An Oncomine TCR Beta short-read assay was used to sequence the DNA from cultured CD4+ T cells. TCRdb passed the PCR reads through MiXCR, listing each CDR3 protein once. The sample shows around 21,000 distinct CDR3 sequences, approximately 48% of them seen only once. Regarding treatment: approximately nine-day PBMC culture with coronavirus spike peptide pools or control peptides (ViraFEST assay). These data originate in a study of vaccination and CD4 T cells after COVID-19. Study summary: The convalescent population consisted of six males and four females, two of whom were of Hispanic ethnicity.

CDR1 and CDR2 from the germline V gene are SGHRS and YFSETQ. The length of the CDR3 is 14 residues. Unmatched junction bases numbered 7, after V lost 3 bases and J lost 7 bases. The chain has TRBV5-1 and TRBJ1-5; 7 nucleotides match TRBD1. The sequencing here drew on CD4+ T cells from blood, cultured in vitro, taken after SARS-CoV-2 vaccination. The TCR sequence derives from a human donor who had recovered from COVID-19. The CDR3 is CASSSTGQGQPQHF. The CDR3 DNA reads TGCGCCAGCAGCTCGACAGGGCAGGGACAGCCCCAGCATTTT.